These T cell receptor beta chains were read from a single sample in a study of T cells in localized non-small cell lung cancer. TCRdb's table, derived via immunoSEQ multiplex PCR, lists solely in-frame clones and lacks some. The sample includes roughly 30,000 clones, 85% to 95% of them seen just once. The material sequenced was peripheral blood, taken before any cancer treatment. The source is a woman aged 35 to 75 with stage I lung adenocarcinoma. Each CDR3 is given with its conserved first and last residue. The order of the fields is clone size, D gene, V gene, J gene, CDR3 DNA, CDR3 protein. The D gene is left open where the match is weak. Clone size is stated in some rows and not others, as once, few, many or a class when expanded.

abundance: -; d_gene: -; v_gene: TRBV6-1; j_gene: TRBJ1-1; CDR3nt: TGTGCCAGCACCTTCTCCCGGCGGGTGGACACTGAAGCTTTCTTT; CDR3aa: CASTFSRRVDTEAFF
abundance: -; d_gene: -; v_gene: TRBV29-1; j_gene: TRBJ2-7; CDR3nt: TGCAGCGTTGGGTCAGGAAACTACGAGCAGTACTTC; CDR3aa: CSVGSGNYEQYF
abundance: -; d_gene: -; v_gene: TRBV29-1; j_gene: TRBJ1-1; CDR3nt: TGCAGCGTTGAAACGGCCGGGGGCAACACTGAAGCTTTCTTT; CDR3aa: CSVETAGGNTEAFF
abundance: -; d_gene: TRBD2; v_gene: TRBV7-6; j_gene: TRBJ2-3; CDR3nt: TGTGCCAGCAGCTTTGGTCTAGCGGGGGGCACAGATACGCAGTATTTT; CDR3aa: CASSFGLAGGTDTQYF
abundance: -; d_gene: -; v_gene: TRBV6-1; j_gene: TRBJ1-1; CDR3nt: TGTGCCAGCAGTGAAGGGGGGCGACGGTACACTGAAGCTTTCTTT; CDR3aa: CASSEGGRRYTEAFF
abundance: -; d_gene: TRBD1; v_gene: TRBV5-1; j_gene: TRBJ1-1; CDR3nt: TGCGCCAGCACCCAACAGGGGGCAAGCACTGAAGCTTTCTTT; CDR3aa: CASTQQGASTEAFF
abundance: -; d_gene: -; v_gene: TRBV2; j_gene: TRBJ2-2; CDR3nt: TGTGCCAGCAGTTCGACCAGGGTTTTCACCGGGGAGCTGTTTTTT; CDR3aa: CASSSTRVFTGELFF
abundance: -; d_gene: -; v_gene: TRBV5-1; j_gene: TRBJ2-2; CDR3nt: TGCGCCAGCAGCTTGGCCCCACCCACCGGGGAGCTGTTTTTT; CDR3aa: CASSLAPPTGELFF
abundance: -; d_gene: -; v_gene: TRBV27; j_gene: TRBJ2-5; CDR3nt: TGTGCCAGCAGTCACCGGACCCTGGAGACCCAGTACTTC; CDR3aa: CASSHRTLETQYF
abundance: few; d_gene: -; v_gene: TRBV13; j_gene: TRBJ1-5; CDR3nt: TGTGCCAGCAGCTTTCAAAATCAGCCCCAGCATTTT; CDR3aa: CASSFQNQPQHF
abundance: -; d_gene: -; v_gene: TRBV21-1; j_gene: TRBJ2-7; CDR3nt: TGTGCCAGCAGCTACCGGGACAGGGGGCTCTACGAGCAGTACTTC; CDR3aa: CASSYRDRGLYEQYF
abundance: once; d_gene: TRBD1; v_gene: TRBV2; j_gene: TRBJ1-2; CDR3nt: TGTGCCAGCAGTGGACAGGGAGTTGGCTACACCTTC; CDR3aa: CASSGQGVGYTF
abundance: once; d_gene: -; v_gene: TRBV13; j_gene: TRBJ1-3; CDR3nt: TGTGCCAGCAGCTTAGAGGGGACTGGAAACACCATATATTTT; CDR3aa: CASSLEGTGNTIYF
abundance: -; d_gene: -; v_gene: TRBV28; j_gene: TRBJ1-2; CDR3nt: TGTGCCAGCAATATAGGGGGAGGGATCCATGGCTACACCTTC; CDR3aa: CASNIGGGIHGYTF
abundance: -; d_gene: -; v_gene: TRBV27; j_gene: TRBJ1-1; CDR3nt: TGTGCCAGCAGTTCCCCGGTGCTTGGGACCCGGGGGAAGGCTGAAGCTTTCTTT; CDR3aa: CASSSPVLGTRGKAEAFF